These 27 T cell receptor beta chains were sequenced from one sample in a study of T cell responses to AZD1222 COVID-19 vaccine. Profiled with immunoSEQ multiplex PCR; TCRdb holds only in-frame clones, not every one. The sample contains 150,000 or so clones, less than 90% of which appear only once. The sample was peripheral blood, taken after recovery from COVID-19. The receptors originated from an adult who had recovered from COVID-19.

The J gene is TRBJ1-6, the V gene TRBV3-1 (or the pseudogene TRBV3-2); the match to TRBD1 covers 7 bases. This CDR3 has 18 amino acids. V shed 4 bases and J 0 bases; nucleotides not matched to a gene: 9. Looked up from germline, CDR1 is LGHDT and CDR2 is YNNKEL (reference sequence). The CDR3 region is CASSPTGLPSSYNSPLHF. The CDR3 region has the DNA TGTGCCAGCAGCCCGACAGGGCTACCCAGCTCCTATAATTCACCCCTCCACTTT.

The rearrangement links TRBV27 to TRBJ2-7; 12 nucleotides line up with TRBD2. The CDR3 is 16 residues long. Germline lookup yields CDR1 MNHEY and CDR2 SMNVEV (reference sequence). V gave up 5 bases and J gave up 4 bases; unmatched junction bases: 9. CDR3 sequence (DNA): TGTGCCAGCAGTGCCCTGTCTAGCGGGAGGGGTTACGAGCAGTACTTC. As protein: CASSALSSGRGYEQYF.

The chain couples TRBV28 to TRBJ1-5; 7 positions agree with TRBD1. Trimming removed 6 bases from V and 2 bases from J; junction bases left unmatched: 4. CDR3 length: 14 residues. Germline V gene data show CDR1 as MDHEN and CDR2 as SYDVKM. CDR3: CASRFTGGNQPQHF. CDR3 DNA: TGTGCCAGCAGGTTTACAGGGGGCAATCAGCCCCAGCATTTT.

J is TRBJ1-4 and V is TRBV3-1 (or the pseudogene TRBV3-2); TRBD1 matches at 8 bases. The trim removed 3 bases at V and 5 bases at J, leaving 11 bases unmatched. Germline CDR1 is LGHDT and CDR2 is YNNKEL (reference sequence). CDR3 length equals 17 residues. The CDR3 is CASSHPIQGARNEKLFF. The CDR3, as DNA: TGTGCCAGCAGCCATCCCATCCAGGGGGCGCGAAATGAAAAACTGTTTTTT.

V and J are TRBV7-3 and TRBJ1-6; TRBD1 is a possible D gene (5 bases). The V end was cut by 3 bases, the J end by 1 base, with 10 bases between. Germline-derived CDR1 and CDR2 are SGHTA and FQGTGA. The CDR3 sequence is 16 residues long. Here the CDR3 DNA reads TGTGCCAGCAGCTTGGGGGGAAGGTCCTATAATTCACCCCTCCACTTT. It encodes CASSLGGRSYNSPLHF.

To note about this clone: With a much larger clone just one base away, this may be a read error. The chain carries TRBV28 and TRBJ2-7; 7 bases align to TRBD1. V lost 4 bases and J lost 0; bases outside the gene matches: 0. Germline V gene sequence: CDR1 MDHEN, CDR2 SYDVKM. The CDR3 runs to 13 residues. The CDR3 sequence is CASSSGGSYEQYF. CDR3 DNA: TGTGCCAGCAGTTCAGGGGGCTCCTACGAGCAGTACTTC.

This sequence joins TRBV4-1 and TRBJ1-1, with D tentatively TRBD1 (5 bases). Trimming cost V 0 bases and J 0 bases, with 11 bases left between them. The CDR3 covers 16 residues. Germline V gives CDR1 MGHRA, CDR2 YSYEKL. CDR3 amino acids: CASSQDRGGVNTEAFF. Here the CDR3 DNA reads TGCGCCAGCAGCCAAGATAGGGGCGGTGTGAACACTGAAGCTTTCTTT.

This clone was recorded only once. V gene TRBV7-2 combines with J gene TRBJ2-1; perhaps TRBD1 as D (5 bases). There are 14 residues in the CDR3. Germline lookup yields CDR1 SGHTA and CDR2 FQGNSA. Between the trimmed V and J ends, which lost 0 bases and 9 bases, there was a span of 12 bases. CDR3 sequence: CASSLAPGNGEQFF. The CDR3 nucleotides are TGTGCCAGCAGCTTAGCGCCAGGGAACGGTGAGCAGTTCTTC.

V and J are TRBV6-6 and TRBJ2-5; possible D gene TRBD1, 5 bases. Germline lookup yields CDR1 MNHNY and CDR2 SVGAGI (reference sequence). Trimming shortened V by 2 bases and J by 10 bases, and 11 bases separated the two germline ends. There are 12 residues in the CDR3. The CDR3: CASSYLRDNQYF. The CDR3 nucleotides are TGTGCCAGCAGTTACCTCAGGGATAACCAGTACTTC.

This clone was counted a single time. The chain couples TRBV2 to TRBJ1-1, with 8 bases matching TRBD1. In germline, CDR1 is SNHLY, CDR2 FYNNEI. The CDR3 length is 14 residues. Losses at the gene ends were 7 bases for V and 2 bases for J; bases not matched to a gene: 6. The CDR3 loop is CASTQGAANTEAFF. The CDR3 DNA reads TGTGCCAGCACCCAGGGGGCGGCTAACACTGAAGCTTTCTTT. The full variable domain, its missing parts supplied by reference TRBV2 and TRBJ1-1, is EPEVTQTPSHQVTQMGQEVILRCVPISNHLYFYWYRQILGQKVEFLVSFYNNEISEKSEIFDDQFSVERPDGSNFTLKIRSTKLEDSAMYFCASTQGAANTEAFFGQGTRLTVV.

The V gene is TRBV5-8, the J gene TRBJ2-6; the D is unclear. Germline loops: CDR1 SGHTS, CDR2 YDEGEE. V dropped 3 bases and J dropped 0 bases, with 7 bases sitting between them. The CDR3 runs 15 residues. The CDR3, as DNA: TGTGCCAGCAGCTGGACCGGCTCTGGGGCCAACGTCCTGACTTTC. Amino acids: CASSWTGSGANVLTF.

The rearrangement uses TRBV6-6 and TRBJ1-2; 9 nucleotides match TRBD1. CDR1 is MNHNY and CDR2 is SVGAGI in the germline V gene (reference sequence). The J segment lost 6 bases and the V segment lost 8 bases, leaving 7 bases of the junction unmatched. This CDR3 is built from 13 residues. CDR3 nucleotides: TGTGCCAGCCGAACAGGGGGCAGAGATGGCTACACCTTC. This translates into CASRTGGRDGYTF.

V is TRBV7-2 and J is TRBJ2-1; D is possibly TRBD1 (5 bases). Germline assignment: CDR1 SGHTA and CDR2 FQGNSA. V lost 4 bases and J 5 bases, leaving 15 bases between the germline ends. The CDR3 is 15 amino acids. The CDR3 region has the DNA TGTGCCAGCAGCTCAGGGCGCCTCCAGAACAATGAGCAGTTCTTC. Translation: CASSSGRLQNNEQFF.

The J gene is TRBJ2-7, the V gene TRBV23-1; D is unclear. TRBV23-1 is designated an ORF whose function remains uncertain. V lost 2 bases and J 2 bases, leaving 10 bases between the germline ends. This CDR3 has 14 amino acids. CDR3 sequence (DNA): TGCGCCAGCAGTCAAAACCTCCCGGCCTACGAGCAGTACTTC. It encodes CASSQNLPAYEQYF.

The gene calls are TRBV4-3 and TRBJ1-1, with a possible D match to TRBD1 (6 bases). The ends were cut back, 3 bases at V and 3 bases at J, with 17 bases in the middle. CDR1 LGHNA and CDR2 YSLEER come from the germline V gene. This CDR3 has 16 amino acids. The CDR3 region is CASSHDRSGPYTEAFF. In DNA form, the CDR3 reads TGCGCCAGCAGCCACGACAGGTCCGGCCCATACACTGAAGCTTTCTTT.

V and J are TRBV24-1 and TRBJ2-7, with 9 positions matching TRBD1. Germline lookup yields CDR1 KGHDR and CDR2 SFDVKD. V shed 3 bases and J 3 bases; nucleotides not matched to a gene: 5. The CDR3 runs to 15 residues. The DNA for the CDR3 is TGTGCCACCAGTGATCACCGGGACAGGGACTACGAGCAGTACTTC. Translating gives CATSDHRDRDYEQYF.

V usage is TRBV5-1 and J usage is TRBJ2-2; D is possibly TRBD2 (6 bases). Per the germline V gene, CDR1 is SGHRS and CDR2 is YFSETQ. The ends were cut back, 0 bases at V and 5 bases at J, with 11 bases in the middle. This CDR3 is 15 amino acids long. CDR3 sequence reads: CASSLVPGTTGELFF. As DNA, the CDR3 is TGCGCCAGCAGCTTGGTCCCGGGGACTACCGGGGAGCTGTTTTTT. The variable domain in full, completed from reference TRBV5-1 and TRBJ2-2, reads KAGVTQTPRYLIKTRGQQVTLSCSPISGHRSVSWYQQTPGQGLQFLFEYFSETQRNKGNFPGRFSGRQFSNSRSEMNVSTLELGDSALYLCASSLVPGTTGELFFGEGSRLTVL.

The V gene is TRBV6-5, the J gene TRBJ2-1; 9 positions match TRBD2. CDR3 size: 14 residues. The germline V gene has CDR1 MNHEY and CDR2 SVGAGI. V shed 6 bases and J 8 bases; nucleotides not matched to a gene: 8. This chain's CDR3 is CASSKMGLADEQFF. The CDR3 nucleotides are TGTGCCAGCAGCAAGATGGGACTAGCCGATGAGCAGTTCTTC.

The genes are TRBV18 and TRBJ1-1; D remains ambiguous. There are 14 residues in the CDR3. Germline V gene lookup returns CDR1 KGHSH and CDR2 LQKENI. Trimming took 2 bases from V and 5 from J, leaving 12 bases between them. The CDR3 loop is CASSPGGSRTEAFF. The DNA for the CDR3 is TGTGCCAGCTCACCAGGAGGGTCGCGGACTGAAGCTTTCTTT.

This clone has just a few counts. The J gene is TRBJ2-3, the V gene TRBV6-6; D remains unclear. Germline CDR1 is MNHNY and CDR2 is SVGAGI (reference sequence). V lost 5 bases, J lost 3 bases, and 9 bases lay in between. The CDR3 is made up of 13 amino acids. The CDR3 nucleotides read TGTGCCAGCAGTAGGGCCTCAACAGATACGCAGTATTTT. Residues: CASSRASTDTQYF.

The genes are TRBV7-9 and TRBJ2-3, with D perhaps matching TRBD2 (7 bases). The CDR3 length is 15 residues. The germline V and J ends were trimmed by 5 bases and 2 bases, with 14 bases remaining between them. Germline assignment: CDR1 SEHNR and CDR2 FQNEAQ (reference sequence). The CDR3 sequence is CASSPRRGATDTQYF. Written as DNA, the CDR3 is TGTGCCAGCAGCCCTCGTCGGGGGGCCACAGATACGCAGTATTTT.

J is TRBJ2-5 and V is TRBV5-1; 8 bases agree with TRBD1. Germline values: CDR1 SGHRS, CDR2 YFSETQ. CDR3 length equals 13 residues. Germline trimming cut 7 bases from V and 5 bases from J; bases unmatched to any gene: 7. CDR3 sequence (DNA): TGCGCCAGCTCCAGGGGGCGCGGGGAGACCCAGTACTTC. It specifies CASSRGRGETQYF.

The gene calls are TRBV19 and TRBJ2-1, with 9 bases lining up with TRBD2. The CDR3 has 15 residues. CDR1 is LNHDA and CDR2 is SQIVND in the germline V gene (reference sequence). J was trimmed by 3 bases and V by 6 bases; bases with no gene match: 6. This CDR3 reads CASSPRLAVYNEQFF. DNA of the CDR3: TGTGCCAGTAGCCCTAGACTAGCGGTCTACAATGAGCAGTTCTTC.

This chain joins TRBV2 and TRBJ2-7, with D maybe TRBD1 (6 bases). V lost 6 bases, J lost 3 bases, and 15 bases lay in between. Looked up from germline, CDR1 is SNHLY and CDR2 is FYNNEI. This CDR3 has 14 amino acids. The CDR3 region is CASSSGTNVYEQYF. The CDR3 bases are TGTGCCAGCAGCTCCGGGACAAACGTCTACGAGCAGTACTTC.

The chain is built from TRBV28 and TRBJ1-1; no clear D. Trimming took 5 bases from V and 3 from J, leaving 7 bases between them. The CDR3 length is 12 residues. CDR1 and CDR2 (germline): MDHEN, SYDVKM. CDR3 in DNA: TGTGCCAGCAGTGGCAGACACACTGAAGCTTTCTTT. Amino acids: CASSGRHTEAFF.

This clone was counted a few times. The chain uses TRBV12-5 and TRBJ2-1; D may match TRBD1 or TRBD2 (5 bases each). With 7 bases removed from V and 2 bases from J, the gap between germline ends came to 24 bases. Germline V gene data show CDR1 as LGHNT and CDR2 as FRNRAP. The CDR3 spans 18 residues. The CDR3 is CASARTPTGRVTYNEQFF. The DNA of the CDR3 is TGTGCTAGTGCTCGAACCCCAACGGGGCGGGTAACCTACAATGAGCAGTTCTTC.

This rearrangement joins TRBV5-6 to TRBJ2-1; the match to TRBD2 covers 11 bases. This CDR3 is 16 amino acids long. V was pared by 2 bases and J by 7 bases, with 8 bases of the junction left unmatched. CDR1 and CDR2 from the germline V gene are SGHDT and YYEEEE. The CDR3, as DNA: TGTGCCAGCAGCTTTGCGGGACTAGCGGCTCGTAATGAGCAGTTCTTC. Translation: CASSFAGLAARNEQFF.